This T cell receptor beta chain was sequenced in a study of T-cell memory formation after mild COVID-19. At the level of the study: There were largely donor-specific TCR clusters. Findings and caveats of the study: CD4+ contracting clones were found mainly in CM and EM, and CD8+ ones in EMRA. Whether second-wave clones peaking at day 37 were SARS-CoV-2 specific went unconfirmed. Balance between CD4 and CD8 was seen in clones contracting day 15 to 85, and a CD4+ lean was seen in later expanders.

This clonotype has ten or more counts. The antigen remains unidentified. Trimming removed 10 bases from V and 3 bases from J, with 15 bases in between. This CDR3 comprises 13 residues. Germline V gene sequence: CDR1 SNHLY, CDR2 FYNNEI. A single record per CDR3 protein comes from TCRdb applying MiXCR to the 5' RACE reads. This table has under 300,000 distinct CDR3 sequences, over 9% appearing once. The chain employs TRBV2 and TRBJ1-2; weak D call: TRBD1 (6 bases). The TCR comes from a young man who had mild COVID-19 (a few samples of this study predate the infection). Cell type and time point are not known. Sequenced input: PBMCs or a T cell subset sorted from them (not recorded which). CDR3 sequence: CATQGGGYYGYTF. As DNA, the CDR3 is TGTGCCACCCAAGGTGGGGGCTACTATGGCTACACCTTC.